These 24 T cell receptor beta chains were sequenced from one sample in a study of T cell repertoires in cytomegalovirus infection. For these TCRs, the target antigens are not known. TCRdb called the reads again in MiXCR, with one record for every CDR3 protein. The data hold 700,000 to 950,000 distinct CDR3 sequences, with approximately 30% observed a single time. Source: cultured CD8+ T cells from PBMCs, taken from culture after CMV antigen stimulation. The receptor set was obtained from a human donor in good health (CMV status not recorded). Some clones in this sample may be carry-over from other donors' samples.

In its sample, this clonotype was seen a few times. The chain employs TRBV20-1 and TRBJ1-2, with D possibly being TRBD1 (5 bases). Germline CDR1 DFQATT, CDR2 SNEGSKA (reference sequence). There are 15 residues in the CDR3. Between the trimmed V and J ends, which lost 1 base and 0 bases, there was a span of 12 bases. The CDR3 protein is CSARGTGVSNYGYTF. Here the CDR3 DNA reads TGCAGTGCTAGAGGCACGGGGGTATCTAACTATGGCTACACCTTC.

This clonotype was observed a few times. V usage is TRBV6-6 and J usage is TRBJ2-3; 9 bases match TRBD2. CDR3 length: 17 residues. Germline trimming cut 2 bases from V and 5 bases from J; bases unmatched to any gene: 11. The V gene's germline CDR1 is MNHNY and CDR2 SVGAGI (reference sequence). CDR3 DNA sequence: TGTGCCAGCAGTTACCCCCTCGCGGGGGGGCCTATAGATACGCAGTATTTT. Protein sequence: CASSYPLAGGPIDTQYF.

This clonotype appeared a few times. The chain joins TRBV5-4 to TRBJ1-6; D ambiguous. Germline V gene data show CDR1 as SGHNT and CDR2 as YYREEE (reference sequence). V was clipped by 4 bases and J by 10 bases, with 15 bases between them. CDR3 length equals 14 residues. The CDR3 here is CASSLDTLDSPLHF. The DNA for the CDR3 is TGTGCCAGCAGCCTGGATACACTAGACTCACCCCTCCACTTT. The complete variable domain, with remaining parts taken from reference TRBV5-4 and TRBJ1-6, reads ETGVTQSPTHLIKTRGQQVTLRCSSQSGHNTVSWYQQALGQGPQFIFQYYREEENGRGNFPPRFSGLQFPNYSSELNVNALELDDSALYLCASSLDTLDSPLHFGNGTRLTVT.

The chain joins TRBV6-5 to TRBJ2-2; TRBD1 agrees at 7 bases. With 8 bases clipped from V and 5 bases from J, the junction kept 14 bases outside the gene matches. The CDR3 runs 16 residues. Germline CDR1 reads MNHEY; CDR2 reads SVGAGI. The CDR3 sequence is CASLQTGARITGELFF. The CDR3 DNA is TGTGCCAGCTTGCAAACAGGGGCCCGTATAACCGGGGAGCTGTTTTTT.

Only a few counts were recorded for this clonotype. The rearrangement links TRBV12-3 or TRBV12-4 to TRBJ2-2; perhaps TRBD2 as D (6 bases). V was clipped by 3 bases and J by 2 bases, with 22 bases between them. The CDR3 totals 19 residues. Written as DNA, the CDR3 is TGTGCCAGCAGTTTGGGCGGGACGACGTATGGAGGAAACACCGGGGAGCTGTTTTTT. Its protein is CASSLGGTTYGGNTGELFF.

This clonotype was counted between two and nine times. J is TRBJ2-1 and V is TRBV12-3 or TRBV12-4; 7 bases are shared with TRBD2. The CDR3 is made up of 18 amino acids. Trimming took 3 bases from V and 4 from J; bases not matched to a gene: 15. This CDR3 reads CASSFFVEASGTYNEQFF. In nucleotides, the CDR3 is TGTGCCAGCAGTTTTTTCGTCGAGGCTAGCGGAACATACAATGAGCAGTTCTTC.

Regarding this clonotype: The junction departs from germline at one end; a sequencing error may be responsible. This sequence joins TRBV5-3 and TRBJ1-1, with 12 bases that match TRBD1. TRBV5-3 is assigned to the ORF class and has an uncertain function. The CDR3 totals 15 residues. The CDR3: CASSLGQGALIRAFF. The CDR3 bases are TGTGCCAGCAGCTTGGGACAGGGGGCTCTGATTCGCGCTTTCTTT.

This clonotype was observed at least ten times. The chain carries TRBV7-9 and TRBJ1-4; tentatively, D is TRBD1 (6 bases). Germline loops: CDR1 SEHNR, CDR2 FQNEAQ (reference sequence). With 4 bases removed from V and 12 bases from J, the gap between germline ends came to 21 bases. CDR3 length: 15 residues. CDR3 region: CASSSAGGQKGELFF. The CDR3 region has the DNA TGTGCCAGCAGCTCGGCGGGAGGCCAGAAGGGGGAACTGTTTTTT.

This clonotype was observed a few times. This rearrangement joins TRBV24-1 to TRBJ2-2; possibly TRBD1 for D (5 bases). The CDR3 length is 17 residues. V lost 1 base and J 1 base, leaving 12 bases between the germline ends. CDR1 KGHDR and CDR2 SFDVKD come from the germline V gene. The CDR3 sequence: CATSDFSTEMNTGELFF. The CDR3 DNA reads TGTGCCACCAGTGATTTCTCGACAGAGATGAACACCGGGGAGCTGTTTTTT.

This chain joins TRBV6-5 and TRBJ2-3; no firm D call. The germline V gene encodes CDR1 MNHEY and CDR2 SVGAGI. Trimming stripped 2 bases from V and 3 bases from J, with 6 bases between. CDR3 length: 13 residues. The CDR3 coding sequence is TGTGCCAGCAGTTACGGCCCTACAGATACGCAGTATTTT. Amino acid sequence: CASSYGPTDTQYF.

This chain uses TRBV14 with TRBJ2-3; weak D call: TRBD2 (5 bases). The CDR3 is 15 residues long. Germline CDR1 reads SGHDN; CDR2 reads FVKESK. Trimming cost V 3 bases and J 2 bases, with 12 bases left between them. The CDR3 sequence is CASSQGVMPTDTQYF. The CDR3 DNA is TGTGCCAGCAGCCAGGGAGTGATGCCCACAGATACGCAGTATTTT.

This clonotype was seen a few times. This rearrangement joins TRBV4-2 to TRBJ2-1, with TRBD2 matching 7 bases. The germline V gene has CDR1 LGHNA and CDR2 YNFKEQ. This CDR3 spans 15 amino acids. V was clipped by 4 bases and J by 5 bases; unmatched bases: 8. This chain's CDR3 is CASSPRTSGDNEQFF. The CDR3 coding sequence is TGTGCCAGCAGCCCCCGGACTAGTGGGGACAATGAGCAGTTCTTC.

This clonotype came up a few times. The V gene is TRBV12-3 or TRBV12-4, the J gene TRBJ1-2, with D perhaps matching TRBD1 (6 bases). V lost 4 bases and J 8 bases, leaving 11 bases between the germline ends. CDR3 size: 12 residues. The CDR3 reads CASSYPRGGYTF. Here the CDR3 DNA reads TGTGCCAGCAGTTACCCCAGGGGCGGCTACACCTTC.

The gene calls are TRBV11-2 and TRBJ1-1, with TRBD1 matching 11 bases. V was clipped by 5 bases and J by 3 bases; unmatched bases: 8. Per the germline V gene, CDR1 is SGHAT and CDR2 is FQNNGV. The CDR3 loop spans 16 amino acids. The CDR3 protein is CASSPWDRGTYTEAFF. The CDR3 bases are TGTGCCAGCAGCCCCTGGGACAGGGGGACTTACACTGAAGCTTTCTTT.

This clonotype has only one observation. The chain employs TRBV7-8 and TRBJ2-3; D gene uncertain. The germline V and J ends were trimmed by 4 bases and 1 base, with 15 bases remaining between them. The CDR3 extends over 16 amino acids. CDR1 SGHVS and CDR2 FQNEAQ come from the germline V gene. CDR3 DNA: TGTGCCAGCAGCTACGGATTGATATGGGGCACAGATACGCAGTATTTT. This sequence encodes CASSYGLIWGTDTQYF.

This clonotype was seen just once. The chain has TRBV27 and TRBJ2-7; a possible D gene is TRBD2 (5 bases). The CDR3 has 15 amino acids. Trimming took 4 bases from V and 2 from J, leaving 15 bases between them. The germline CDR1 and CDR2 sequences are MNHEY and SMNVEV (reference sequence). The CDR3 DNA reads as TGTGCCAGCAGTTCTGGGCGGGCACTTACCTACGAGCAGTACTTC. This translates into CASSSGRALTYEQYF.

This clonotype was seen a handful of times. This chain joins TRBV19 and TRBJ1-6, with D perhaps matching TRBD1 (6 bases). Trimming cost V 7 bases and J 3 bases, with 16 bases left between them. This CDR3 contains 16 residues. CDR1 LNHDA and CDR2 SQIVND come from the germline V gene (reference sequence). CDR3 nucleotide sequence: TGTGCCAGTAAGATAACAGGGTCCGGCTATAATTCACCCCTCCACTTT. Translation: CASKITGSGYNSPLHF.

This clonotype was recorded at least ten times. The rearrangement uses TRBV7-2 and TRBJ1-2, with D uncertain. V gave up 5 bases and J gave up 1 base, with 20 bases separating them. Per the germline V gene, CDR1 is SGHTA and CDR2 is FQGNSA. The CDR3 is 17 amino acids. This CDR3 reads CASSLESFRRRNYGYTF. The CDR3 nucleotides read TGTGCCAGCAGCCTCGAATCGTTTAGGCGACGTAACTATGGCTACACCTTC.

The table lists this clonotype with many counts. The V call is TRBV7-9, the J call TRBJ1-1; D unclear. Germline V gene data show CDR1 as SEHNR and CDR2 as FQNEAQ (reference sequence). CDR3 length: 15 residues. The V end lost 5 bases, the J end lost 0 bases, and 13 bases lay between the germline ends. The CDR3 nucleotides read TGTGCCAGCAGCCCCACCCGACGGATGAACACTGAAGCTTTCTTT. Its translation is CASSPTRRMNTEAFF.

This clonotype was counted many times. The CDR3 DNA reads TGTGCCAGCAGCTCGGACAGGGTGAACACTGAAGCTTTCTTT. Translated, it gives CASSSDRVNTEAFF. The V gene is TRBV7-8, the J gene TRBJ1-1, with 8 bases lining up with TRBD1. V gave up 4 bases and J gave up 0 bases; unmatched junction bases: 1. This CDR3 region has 14 residues. Germline CDR1 SGHVS, CDR2 FQNEAQ.

A few counts support this clonotype. V gene TRBV7-9 combines with J gene TRBJ2-7, with D possibly TRBD2 on 5 matching bases. Germline CDR1 is SEHNR and CDR2 is FQNEAQ (reference sequence). CDR3 length: 14 amino acids. V shed 0 bases and J shed 0 bases, with 6 bases lying between them. The CDR3 DNA is TGTGCCAGCAGCTTAGCCACTAGCTCCTACGAGCAGTACTTC. This sequence encodes CASSLATSSYEQYF.

This clonotype was counted many times. The genes are TRBV20-1 and TRBJ2-7; 11 nucleotides line up with TRBD2. Germline lookup yields CDR1 DFQATT and CDR2 SNEGSKA (reference sequence). J gave up 4 bases and V 6 bases, and 17 bases lay outside the gene matches. This CDR3 has 17 residues. The CDR3 region has the DNA TGCAGTGCCTGTAAAAAACTAGCGGGGGCCTTTCCTTACGAGCAGTACGTC. This translates into CSACKKLAGAFPYEQYV.

The CDR3 bases are TGTGCCAGCACCCAAGAGGGGCGGGGGCCGTCAGAGACCCAGTACTTC. This gives the protein CASTQEGRGPSETQYF. J is TRBJ2-5 and V is TRBV7-2; the D gene is possibly TRBD2 (7 bases). Between the trimmed V and J ends, which lost 7 bases and 4 bases, there was a span of 22 bases. The CDR3 is made up of 16 amino acids. Germline V lookup: CDR1 SGHTA, CDR2 FQGNSA.

The rearrangement uses TRBV7-9 and TRBJ2-1, with 10 nucleotides matching TRBD1. The CDR3 runs 16 residues. Unmatched junction bases numbered 9, after V lost 3 bases and J lost 7 bases. The germline gives CDR1 SEHNR, CDR2 FQNEAQ (reference sequence). DNA of the CDR3: TGTGCCAGCAGCTTGTGGGACAGGGGCACCAAGAATGAGCAGTTCTTC. Amino acid sequence: CASSLWDRGTKNEQFF.